This T cell receptor beta chain was sequenced for a study of blood T cell repertoires in COVID-19. Sequencing was performed with immunoSEQ multiplex PCR; in TCRdb, only in-frame clones are kept and a portion is missing. The table shows about 70,000 clones, with approximately 86% occurring only once. Germline loops: CDR1 SGHNT, CDR2 YENEEA. V shed 1 base and J 4 bases; nucleotides not matched to a gene: 6. The CDR3 covers 15 residues. V is TRBV11-3 and J is TRBJ2-5, with TRBD2 matching over 7 bases. Sequenced material: peripheral blood. The receptor was derived from a woman aged 60-75 years with acute or convalescent COVID-19. CDR3 region: CASSLAGREGETQYF. In DNA form, the CDR3 reads TGTGCCAGCAGCTTAGCCGGCAGGGAGGGAGAGACCCAGTACTTC.